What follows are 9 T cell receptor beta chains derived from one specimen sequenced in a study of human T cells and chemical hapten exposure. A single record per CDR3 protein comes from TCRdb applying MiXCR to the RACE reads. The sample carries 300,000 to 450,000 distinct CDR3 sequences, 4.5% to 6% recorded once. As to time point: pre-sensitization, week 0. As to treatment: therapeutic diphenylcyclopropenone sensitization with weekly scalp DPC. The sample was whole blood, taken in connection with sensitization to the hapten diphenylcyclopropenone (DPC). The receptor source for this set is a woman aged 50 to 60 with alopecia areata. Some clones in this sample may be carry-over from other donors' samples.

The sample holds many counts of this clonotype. The CDR3 bases are TGTGCCAGCAGCTTGCCTAGCGGGAGCGGGGGGAGCGGAGATACGCAGTATTTT. Protein product: CASSLPSGSGGSGDTQYF. The chain links TRBV7-2 to TRBJ2-3; 10 bases fit TRBD2. CDR1 is SGHTA, CDR2 FQGNSA, per germline. The CDR3 length is 18 residues. V trimming: 3 bases; J trimming: 5 bases; junction bases outside the gene matches: 14.

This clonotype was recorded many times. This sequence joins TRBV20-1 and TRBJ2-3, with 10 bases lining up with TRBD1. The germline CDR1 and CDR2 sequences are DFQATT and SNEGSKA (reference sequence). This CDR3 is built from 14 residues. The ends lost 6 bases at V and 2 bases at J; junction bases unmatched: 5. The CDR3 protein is CSAVGTGATDTQYF. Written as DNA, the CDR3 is TGCAGTGCGGTCGGGACAGGGGCCACAGATACGCAGTATTTT.

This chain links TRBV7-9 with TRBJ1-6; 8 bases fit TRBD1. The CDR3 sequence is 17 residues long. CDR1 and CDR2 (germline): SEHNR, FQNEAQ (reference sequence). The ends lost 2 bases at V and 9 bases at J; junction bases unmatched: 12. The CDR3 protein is CASSLTGGTGPGSPLHF. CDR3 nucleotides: TGTGCCAGCAGCTTAACTGGAGGGACAGGCCCTGGTTCACCCCTCCACTTT.

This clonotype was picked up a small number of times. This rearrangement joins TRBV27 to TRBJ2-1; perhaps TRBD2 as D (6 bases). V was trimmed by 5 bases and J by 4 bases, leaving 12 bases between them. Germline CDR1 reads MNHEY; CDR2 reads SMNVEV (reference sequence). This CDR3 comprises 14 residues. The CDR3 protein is CASSLSGPYNEQFF. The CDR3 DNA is TGTGCCAGCAGTCTAAGCGGGCCTTACAATGAGCAGTTCTTC.

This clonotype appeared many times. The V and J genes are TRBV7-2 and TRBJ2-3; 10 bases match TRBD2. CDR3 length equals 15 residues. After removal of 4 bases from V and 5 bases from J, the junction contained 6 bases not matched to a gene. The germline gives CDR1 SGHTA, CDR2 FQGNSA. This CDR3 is CASSSTSGVRDTQYF. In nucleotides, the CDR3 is TGTGCCAGCAGCTCAACTAGCGGGGTACGAGATACGCAGTATTTT.

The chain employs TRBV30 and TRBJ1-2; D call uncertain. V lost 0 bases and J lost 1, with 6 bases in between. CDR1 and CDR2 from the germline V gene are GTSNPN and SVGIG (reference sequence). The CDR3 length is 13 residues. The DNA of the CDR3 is TGTGCCTGGAGTGTGGGCATTAACTATGGCTACACCTTC. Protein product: CAWSVGINYGYTF.

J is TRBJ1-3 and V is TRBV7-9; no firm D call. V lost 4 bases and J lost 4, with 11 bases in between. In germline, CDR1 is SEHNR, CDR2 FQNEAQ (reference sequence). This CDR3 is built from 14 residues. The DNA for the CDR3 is TGTGCCAGCAGCTCCCCGTGGAGCGGAAACACCATATATTTT. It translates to CASSSPWSGNTIYF.

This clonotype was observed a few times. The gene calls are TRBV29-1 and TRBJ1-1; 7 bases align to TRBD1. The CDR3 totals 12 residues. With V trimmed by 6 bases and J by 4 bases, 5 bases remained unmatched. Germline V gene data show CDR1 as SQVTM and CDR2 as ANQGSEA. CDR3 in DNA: TGCAGCGTAGTACAGGGGCTCACTGAAGCTTTCTTT. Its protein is CSVVQGLTEAFF.

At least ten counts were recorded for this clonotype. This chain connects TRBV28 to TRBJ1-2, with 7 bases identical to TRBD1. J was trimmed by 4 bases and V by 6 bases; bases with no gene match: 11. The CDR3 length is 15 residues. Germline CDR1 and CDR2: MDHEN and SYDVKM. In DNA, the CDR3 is TGTGCCAGCAGCCCGAGGCCGGGACAGATCTATGGCTACACCTTC. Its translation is CASSPRPGQIYGYTF.